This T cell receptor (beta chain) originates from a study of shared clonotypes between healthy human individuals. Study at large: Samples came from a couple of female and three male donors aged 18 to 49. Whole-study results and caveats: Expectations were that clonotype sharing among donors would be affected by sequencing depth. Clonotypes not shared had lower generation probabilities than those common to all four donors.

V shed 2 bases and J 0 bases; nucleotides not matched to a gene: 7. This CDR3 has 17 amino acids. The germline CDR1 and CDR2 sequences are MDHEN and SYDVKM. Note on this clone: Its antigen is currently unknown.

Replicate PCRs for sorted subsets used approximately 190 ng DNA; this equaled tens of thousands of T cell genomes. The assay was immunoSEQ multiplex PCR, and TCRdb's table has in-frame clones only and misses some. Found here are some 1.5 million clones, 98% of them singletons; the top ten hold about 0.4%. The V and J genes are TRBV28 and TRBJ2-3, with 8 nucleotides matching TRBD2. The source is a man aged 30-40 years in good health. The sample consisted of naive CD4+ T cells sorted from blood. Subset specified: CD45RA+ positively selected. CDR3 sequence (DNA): TGTGCCAGCAGTTTAGTAGCTAGCGGGCCTAGCACAGATACGCAGTATTTT. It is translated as CASSLVASGPSTDTQYF.